A selection of T cell receptor beta chains follows, all from one sample in a study of T cells after yellow fever vaccination. TCRdb independently ran MiXCR on the 5' RACE reads; one entry per CDR3 protein. This table has under 500,000 distinct CDR3 sequences, around 20% appearing once. The material sequenced was PBMCs, taken before the yellow fever booster vaccination. These receptor sequences come from a man younger than 35 who received the YFV17D yellow fever vaccine. CDR3s include the opening cysteine and the closing phenylalanine or tryptophan. A D gene is named only where the DNA matches it firmly. Size is omitted from some rows. Given values are once, few, many or a class for expanded clones.

clone size,J gene,D gene,V gene,CDR3 DNA,CDR3 protein
NA,TRBJ2-7,NA,TRBV12-3/TRBV12-4,TGTGCCAGCAGTTTACGGAGTATCGGTTACGAGCAGTACTTC,CASSLRSIGYEQYF
NA,TRBJ1-1,NA,TRBV27,TGTGCCAGCAGTTTCAGGTGGTCCACTGAAGCTTTCTTT,CASSFRWSTEAFF
NA,TRBJ2-2,NA,TRBV9,TGTGCCAGCAGCGTAGGGGGGGATCTTTGGACCGGGGAGCTGTTTTTT,CASSVGGDLWTGELFF
few,TRBJ2-3,NA,TRBV6-6,TGTGCCAGCTATAAGTGGGGGGGCCGCGATACGCAGTATTTT,CASYKWGGRDTQYF
NA,TRBJ2-7,NA,TRBV7-9,TGTGCCAGCAGCTTAGCAGGGACCAAGGACCACGAGCAGTACTTC,CASSLAGTKDHEQYF
few,TRBJ1-1,NA,TRBV6-5,TGTGCCAGCAGCCTACCTCCGGGACGGTTGAACACTGAAGCTTTCTTT,CASSLPPGRLNTEAFF
NA,TRBJ2-4,NA,TRBV9,TGTGCCAGCAGCGTATCGGGGGTCAAAAACATTCAGTACTTC,CASSVSGVKNIQYF
few,TRBJ1-1,NA,TRBV9,TGTGCCAGCAGCTCAAGCGAGGGGACTGAAGCTTTCTTT,CASSSSEGTEAFF
few,TRBJ1-2,NA,TRBV7-9,TGTGCCAGCAGCTTTAACGGGGGAGATTATGGCTACACCTTC,CASSFNGGDYGYTF
NA,TRBJ1-3,TRBD1,TRBV10-3,TGTGCCATCAGCCGACAGGGGTCAGACACCATATATTTT,CAISRQGSDTIYF
medium-sized,TRBJ1-1,NA,TRBV7-2,TGTGCCAGCAGCATAAGTTCCACTGAAGCTTTCTTT,CASSISSTEAFF
few,TRBJ1-5,NA,TRBV4-3,TGCGCCAGCAGCCAAAAGTCGGGGGGGCCCCAGCATTTT,CASSQKSGGPQHF
NA,TRBJ2-3,NA,TRBV10-3,TGTGCCACCCTCGGACCGAGGGGCGCAGATACGCAGTATTTT,CATLGPRGADTQYF
NA,TRBJ2-5,TRBD2,TRBV27,TGTGCCACCAGTCGACGGAGTATGCGGGGGGCCGAAGAGACCCAGTACTTC,CATSRRSMRGAEETQYF
few,TRBJ1-5,NA,TRBV12-3/TRBV12-4,TGTGCCAGCAGGGGTGGGGGGAGCAATCAGCCCCAGCATTTT,CASRGGGSNQPQHF
NA,TRBJ1-2,NA,TRBV7-2,TGTGCCAGCAGCTTGACAACAGGTGCCTATGGCTACACCTTC,CASSLTTGAYGYTF
NA,TRBJ2-3,NA,TRBV10-3,TGTGCCATCAGTGCCCCTGGAGATACGCAGTATTTT,CAISAPGDTQYF
few,TRBJ2-2,TRBD1,TRBV20-1,TGCAGTGCTTACAGGGGCCCGAACACCGGGGAGCTGTTTTTT,CSAYRGPNTGELFF
few,TRBJ2-3,NA,TRBV7-3,TGTGCCAGCAGCTTACCGGACAGCACAGATACGCAGTATTTT,CASSLPDSTDTQYF
few,TRBJ1-5,NA,TRBV15,TGTGCCACCAGCAGAAAAGGGACTTATCAGCCCCAGCATTTT,CATSRKGTYQPQHF
few,TRBJ2-6,NA,TRBV20-1,TGCAGTGCTGGGGACTGGTCTGGGGCCAACGTCCTGACTTTC,CSAGDWSGANVLTF
NA,TRBJ2-2,NA,TRBV20-1,TGCAGTGCTAGAGGCCAGCCTACCGGGGAGCTGTTTTTT,CSARGQPTGELFF
few,TRBJ2-6,NA,TRBV29-1,TGCAGCGTCTCGCCGGGACCCCGGGCCAACGTCCTGACTTTC,CSVSPGPRANVLTF
once,TRBJ1-4,TRBD1,TRBV15,TGTGCCACCAGCGGAGACAGGGGGCAGGGAAAACTGTTTTTT,CATSGDRGQGKLFF
few,TRBJ1-6,NA,TRBV12-3/TRBV12-4,TGTGCCAGCAGTTTAGCCTTGGGGATTAATTCACCCCTCCACTTT,CASSLALGINSPLHF
NA,TRBJ1-1,TRBD1,TRBV5-4,TGTGCCAGCAGCTCCAGTGACAGGGGTAACACTGAAGCTTTCTTT,CASSSSDRGNTEAFF
few,TRBJ2-1,TRBD2,TRBV4-2,TGTGCCAGCAGCCCGAGTGGTCTAGCGGGTGATCTTTATGAGCAGTTCTTC,CASSPSGLAGDLYEQFF
few,TRBJ2-1,TRBD2,TRBV29-1,TGCAGCGTTGGGGGACTAGATTGGGGTGAGCAGTTCTTC,CSVGGLDWGEQFF
many,TRBJ2-1,NA,TRBV5-1,TGCGCCAGCAGCTTACAGGGCTCCTACAATGAGCAGTTCTTC,CASSLQGSYNEQFF
NA,TRBJ1-2,TRBD1,TRBV4-3,TGCGCCAGCAGCCAAGATTCGACAGGGGGCACTGGCTACACCTTC,CASSQDSTGGTGYTF
NA,TRBJ1-5,NA,TRBV6-2/TRBV6-3,TGTGCCAGCAACGGGGGCCATATAAACCAGCCCCAGCATTTT,CASNGGHINQPQHF
NA,TRBJ2-5,TRBD2,TRBV5-5,TGTGCCAGCAGCTTGGACTTTCGCGGGGGGGGCGGAGAGACCCAGTACTTC,CASSLDFRGGGGETQYF
NA,TRBJ2-5,TRBD1,TRBV7-6,TGTGCCAGCAGCTTCCGGGACAGGGAGGGAGAGACCCAGTACTTC,CASSFRDREGETQYF
NA,TRBJ2-1,NA,TRBV29-1,TGCAGCGTTGAAACGGAGGGCAGAAGGGGTAGTGAGCAGTTCTTC,CSVETEGRRGSEQFF
NA,TRBJ1-5,TRBD1,TRBV7-8,TGTGCCAGCAGCTTAGTATCCGGCAGGGGGCTAAATCAGCCCCAGCATTTT,CASSLVSGRGLNQPQHF
NA,TRBJ1-3,NA,TRBV7-8,TGTGCCAGCAGCTTCGGCGGTGGGGCTGGAAACACCATATATTTT,CASSFGGGAGNTIYF
few,TRBJ2-3,TRBD2,TRBV6-2/TRBV6-3,TGTGCCAGCAGGCCCGGGACTAGCGGGACCCGGGGGACGCAGTATTTT,CASRPGTSGTRGTQYF
few,TRBJ2-1,NA,TRBV5-1,TGCGCCAGCAGCTTGGTTACGGGGCTCTACAATGAGCAGTTCTTC,CASSLVTGLYNEQFF
NA,TRBJ2-1,TRBD2,TRBV5-1,TGCGCCAGCAGCTTGCGGGGGGGCCGGAGTGAGCAGTTCTTC,CASSLRGGRSEQFF
few,TRBJ2-3,NA,TRBV12-3/TRBV12-4,TGTGCCAGCAGGATTGTGGGGCGATATACGCAGTATTTT,CASRIVGRYTQYF
NA,TRBJ2-3,NA,TRBV12-3/TRBV12-4,TGTGCCAGCAGTCTCGGGCAAGAGGATACGCAGTATTTT,CASSLGQEDTQYF
NA,TRBJ2-2,NA,TRBV2,TGTGCCAGCAAACAAACGACAGAACGGGGCGGGGAGCTGTTTTTT,CASKQTTERGGELFF
few,TRBJ1-6,NA,TRBV12-3/TRBV12-4,TGTGCCAGCAGCCAAAAGGGGGGGAATTCACCCCTCCACTTT,CASSQKGGNSPLHF
few,TRBJ1-5,NA,TRBV15,TGTGCCACCAGCAGAGTTCGGGGTTTTCAGCCCCAGCATTTT,CATSRVRGFQPQHF
NA,TRBJ2-2,TRBD1,TRBV5-4,TGTGCCAGCAGATCCGGGGGACAGGGCTCGAACACCGGGGAGCTGTTTTTT,CASRSGGQGSNTGELFF
NA,TRBJ2-3,NA,TRBV18,TGTGCCAGCTCACCCCGACTCGGAACTACAGATACGCAGTATTTT,CASSPRLGTTDTQYF
few,TRBJ1-4,NA,TRBV7-3,TGTGCCAGCAGCCCGGCAGCTGCTCCTGAAAAACTGTTTTTT,CASSPAAAPEKLFF
NA,TRBJ1-4,NA,TRBV11-2,TGTGCCAGCAGAAGGGTGCATGAAAAACTGTTTTTT,CASRRVHEKLFF
NA,TRBJ1-1,NA,TRBV7-9,TGTGCCAGCAGCTTTGGGAAGGGTGAAGCTTTCTTT,CASSFGKGEAFF
NA,TRBJ2-2,NA,TRBV27,TGTGCCAGCAGCTTTGTAACGGGGGGGGAGCTGTTTTTT,CASSFVTGGELFF